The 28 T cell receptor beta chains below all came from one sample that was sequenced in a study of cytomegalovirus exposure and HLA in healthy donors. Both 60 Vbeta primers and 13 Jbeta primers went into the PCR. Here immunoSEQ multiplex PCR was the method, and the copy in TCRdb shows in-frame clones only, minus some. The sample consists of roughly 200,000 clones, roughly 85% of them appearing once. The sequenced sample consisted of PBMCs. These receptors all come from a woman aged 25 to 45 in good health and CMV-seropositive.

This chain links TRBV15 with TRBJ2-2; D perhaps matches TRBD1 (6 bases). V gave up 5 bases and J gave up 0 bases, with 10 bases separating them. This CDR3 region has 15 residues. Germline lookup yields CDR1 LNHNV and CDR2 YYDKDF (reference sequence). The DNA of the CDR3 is TGTGCCACCAGCTCGGACAGCACGAACACCGGGGAGCTGTTTTTT. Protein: CATSSDSTNTGELFF.

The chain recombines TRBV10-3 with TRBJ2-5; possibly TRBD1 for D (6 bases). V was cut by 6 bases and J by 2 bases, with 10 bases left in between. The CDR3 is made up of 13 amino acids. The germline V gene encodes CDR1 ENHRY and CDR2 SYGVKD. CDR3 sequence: CAISTQGQETQYF. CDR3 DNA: TGTGCCATCAGCACACAGGGTCAAGAGACCCAGTACTTC.

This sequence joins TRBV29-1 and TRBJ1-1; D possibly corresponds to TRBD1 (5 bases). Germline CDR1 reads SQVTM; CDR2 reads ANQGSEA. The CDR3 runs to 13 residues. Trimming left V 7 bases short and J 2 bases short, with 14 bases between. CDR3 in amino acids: CSALQAPNTEAFF. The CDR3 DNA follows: TGCAGCGCCTTACAGGCTCCCAACACTGAAGCTTTCTTT.

The CDR3 DNA reads as TGTGCCAGCAGTCCCCGTTGGAGGAACAATCAGCCCCAGCATTTT. Encoded protein: CASSPRWRNNQPQHF. The J gene is TRBJ1-5, the V gene TRBV28; D gene ambiguous. Germline V lookup: CDR1 MDHEN, CDR2 SYDVKM. The CDR3 has 15 residues. Trimming shortened V by 5 bases and J by 3 bases, and 14 bases separated the two germline ends.

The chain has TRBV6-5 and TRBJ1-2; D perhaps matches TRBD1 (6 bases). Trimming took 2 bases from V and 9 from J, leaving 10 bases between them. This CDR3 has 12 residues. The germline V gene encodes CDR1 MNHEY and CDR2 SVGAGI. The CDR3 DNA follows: TGTGCCAGCAGTTACAAACAGGGACGCTACACCTTC. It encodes CASSYKQGRYTF.

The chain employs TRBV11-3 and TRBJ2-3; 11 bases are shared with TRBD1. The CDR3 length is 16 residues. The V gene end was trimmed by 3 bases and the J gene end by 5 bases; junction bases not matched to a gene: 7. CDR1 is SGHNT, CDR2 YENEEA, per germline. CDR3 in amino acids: CASSFTGTGGVDTQYF. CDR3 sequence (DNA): TGTGCCAGCAGCTTCACCGGGACAGGGGGAGTAGATACGCAGTATTTT.

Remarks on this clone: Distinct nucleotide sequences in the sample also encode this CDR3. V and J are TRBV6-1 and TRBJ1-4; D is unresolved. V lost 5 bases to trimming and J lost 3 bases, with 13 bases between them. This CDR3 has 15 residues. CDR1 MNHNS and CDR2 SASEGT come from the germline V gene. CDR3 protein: CASSPPDGANEKLFF. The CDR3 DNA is TGTGCCAGCAGTCCACCCGATGGAGCTAATGAAAAACTGTTTTTT.

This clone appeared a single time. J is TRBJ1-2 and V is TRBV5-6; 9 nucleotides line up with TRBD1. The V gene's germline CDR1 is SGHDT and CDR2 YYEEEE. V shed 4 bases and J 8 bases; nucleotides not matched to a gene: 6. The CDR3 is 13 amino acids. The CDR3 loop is CASSPQGASGYTF. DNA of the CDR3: TGTGCCAGCAGCCCACAGGGGGCGAGCGGCTACACCTTC.

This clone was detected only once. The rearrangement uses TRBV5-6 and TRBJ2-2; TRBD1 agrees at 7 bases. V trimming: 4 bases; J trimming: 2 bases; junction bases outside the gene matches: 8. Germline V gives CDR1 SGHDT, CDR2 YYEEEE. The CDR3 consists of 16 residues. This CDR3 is CASSPGGGPNTGELFF. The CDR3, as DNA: TGTGCCAGCAGCCCAGGGGGTGGACCCAACACCGGGGAGCTGTTTTTT. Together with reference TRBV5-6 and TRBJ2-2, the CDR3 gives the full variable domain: DAGVTQSPTHLIKTRGQQVTLRCSPKSGHDTVSWYQQALGQGPQFIFQYYEEEERQRGNFPDRFSGHQFPNYSSELNVNALLLGDSALYLCASSPGGGPNTGELFFGEGSRLTVL.

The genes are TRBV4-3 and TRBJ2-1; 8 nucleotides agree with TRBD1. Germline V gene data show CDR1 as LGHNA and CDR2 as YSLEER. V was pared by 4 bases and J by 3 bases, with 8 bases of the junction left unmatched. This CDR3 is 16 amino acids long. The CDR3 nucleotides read TGCGCCAGCAGCCCCGGGACAGGAAGCCTCTACAATGAGCAGTTCTTC. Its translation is CASSPGTGSLYNEQFF.

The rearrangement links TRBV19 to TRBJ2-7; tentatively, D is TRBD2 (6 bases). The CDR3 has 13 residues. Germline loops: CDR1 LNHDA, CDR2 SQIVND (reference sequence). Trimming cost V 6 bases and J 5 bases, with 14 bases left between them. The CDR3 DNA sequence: TGTGCCAGTAGCCCCGGGAGAAGTAACGAGCAGTACTTC. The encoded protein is CASSPGRSNEQYF.

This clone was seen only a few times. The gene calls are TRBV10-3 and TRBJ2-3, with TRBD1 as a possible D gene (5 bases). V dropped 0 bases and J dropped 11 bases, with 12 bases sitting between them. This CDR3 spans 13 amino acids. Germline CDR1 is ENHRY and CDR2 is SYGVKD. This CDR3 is CAISESLGLGQYF. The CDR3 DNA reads TGTGCCATCAGTGAGTCGTTGGGGCTAGGGCAGTATTTT.

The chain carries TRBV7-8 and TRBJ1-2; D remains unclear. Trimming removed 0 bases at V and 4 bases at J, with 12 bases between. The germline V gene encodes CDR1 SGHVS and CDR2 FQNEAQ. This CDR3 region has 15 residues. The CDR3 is CASSLAAAVGYGYTF. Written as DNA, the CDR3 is TGTGCCAGCAGCTTAGCGGCGGCAGTGGGCTATGGCTACACCTTC.

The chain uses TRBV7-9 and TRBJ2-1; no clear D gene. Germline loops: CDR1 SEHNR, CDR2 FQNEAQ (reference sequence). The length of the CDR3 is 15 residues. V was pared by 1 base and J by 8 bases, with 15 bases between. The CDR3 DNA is TGTGCCAGCAGCTTAGTCGGTCCTCTTGAAGATGAGCAGTTCTTC. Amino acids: CASSLVGPLEDEQFF.

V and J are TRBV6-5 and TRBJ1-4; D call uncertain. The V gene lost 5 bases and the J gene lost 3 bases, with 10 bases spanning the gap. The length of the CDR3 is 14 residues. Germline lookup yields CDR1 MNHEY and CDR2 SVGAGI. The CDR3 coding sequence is TGTGCCAGCAGTCGGACTGCTTCTAATGAAAAACTGTTTTTT. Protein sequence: CASSRTASNEKLFF.

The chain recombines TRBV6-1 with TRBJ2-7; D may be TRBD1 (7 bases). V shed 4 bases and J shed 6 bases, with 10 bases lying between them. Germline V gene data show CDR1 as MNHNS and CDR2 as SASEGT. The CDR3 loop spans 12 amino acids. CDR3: CASSARGAEQYF. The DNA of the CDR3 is TGTGCCAGCAGTGCCAGGGGGGCCGAGCAGTACTTC.

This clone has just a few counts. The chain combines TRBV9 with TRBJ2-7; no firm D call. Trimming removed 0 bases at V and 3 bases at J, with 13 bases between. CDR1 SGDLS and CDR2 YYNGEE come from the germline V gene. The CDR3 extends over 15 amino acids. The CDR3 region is CASSVGGDGFYEQYF. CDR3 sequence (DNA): TGTGCCAGCAGCGTAGGAGGAGATGGGTTCTACGAGCAGTACTTC.

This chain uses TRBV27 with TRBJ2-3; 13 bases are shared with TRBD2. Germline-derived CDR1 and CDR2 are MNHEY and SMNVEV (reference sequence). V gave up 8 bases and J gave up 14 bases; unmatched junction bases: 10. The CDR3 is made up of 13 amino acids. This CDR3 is CASGTSGAVYPYF. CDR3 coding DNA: TGTGCCAGCGGGACTAGCGGGGCCGTATATCCGTATTTT.

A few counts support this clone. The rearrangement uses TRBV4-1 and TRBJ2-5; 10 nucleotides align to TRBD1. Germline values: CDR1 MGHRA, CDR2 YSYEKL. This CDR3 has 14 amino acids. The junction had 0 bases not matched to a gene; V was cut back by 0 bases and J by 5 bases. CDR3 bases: TGCGCCAGCAGCCAAGAGGACAGGGGGGAGACCCAGTACTTC. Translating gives CASSQEDRGETQYF.

CDR3 sequence: CASSYTGTNYGYTF. CDR3 nucleotides: TGTGCCAGCAGTTATACCGGGACAAACTATGGCTACACCTTC. The genes are TRBV6-5 and TRBJ1-2; possible D gene TRBD1, 6 bases. Germline V gene lookup returns CDR1 MNHEY and CDR2 SVGAGI. The CDR3 has 14 residues. The V and J ends lost 3 bases and 2 bases respectively, with 10 bases between them.

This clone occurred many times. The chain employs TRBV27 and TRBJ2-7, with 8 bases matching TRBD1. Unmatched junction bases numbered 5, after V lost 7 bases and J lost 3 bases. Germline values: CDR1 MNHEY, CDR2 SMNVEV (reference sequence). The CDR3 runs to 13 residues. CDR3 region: CASTRTGNYEQYF. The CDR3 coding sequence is TGTGCCAGCACCCGGACAGGGAACTACGAGCAGTACTTC.

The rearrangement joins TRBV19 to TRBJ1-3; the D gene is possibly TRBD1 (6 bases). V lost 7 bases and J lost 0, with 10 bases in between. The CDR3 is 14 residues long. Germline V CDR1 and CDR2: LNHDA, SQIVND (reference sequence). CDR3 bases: TGTGCCAGTAAAGACAGGAGCTCTGGAAACACCATATATTTT. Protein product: CASKDRSSGNTIYF.

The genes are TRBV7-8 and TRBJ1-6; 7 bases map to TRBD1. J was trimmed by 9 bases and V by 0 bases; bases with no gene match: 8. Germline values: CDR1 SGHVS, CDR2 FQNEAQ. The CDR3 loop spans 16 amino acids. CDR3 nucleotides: TGTGCCAGCAGCTTAGCGCCGGGACAGATAGGTTCACCCCTCCACTTT. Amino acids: CASSLAPGQIGSPLHF. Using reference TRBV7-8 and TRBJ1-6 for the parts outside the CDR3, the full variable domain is GAGVSQSPRYKVAKRGQDVALRCDPISGHVSLFWYQQALGQGPEFLTYFQNEAQLDKSGLPSDRFFAERPEGSVSTLKIQRTQQEDSAVYLCASSLAPGQIGSPLHFGNGTRLTVT.

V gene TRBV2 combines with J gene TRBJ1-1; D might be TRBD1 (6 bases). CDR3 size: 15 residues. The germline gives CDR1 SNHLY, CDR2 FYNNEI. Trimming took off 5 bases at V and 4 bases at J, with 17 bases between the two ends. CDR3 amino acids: CASSSMGASSTEAFF. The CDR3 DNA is TGTGCCAGCAGTTCGATGGGGGCTTCTTCCACTGAAGCTTTCTTT.

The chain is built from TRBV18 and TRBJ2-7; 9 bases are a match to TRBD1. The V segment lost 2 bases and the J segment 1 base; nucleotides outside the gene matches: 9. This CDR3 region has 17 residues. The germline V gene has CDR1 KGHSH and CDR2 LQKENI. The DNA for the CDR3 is TGTGCCAGCTCACCATCGGGGACAGGGAGGTCTTCCTACGAGCAGTACTTC. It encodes CASSPSGTGRSSYEQYF.

The CDR3 nucleotides read TGTGCCAGCAGCCCATCTTTAGGACAGGGGTACGAGCAGTACTTC. Translation gives CASSPSLGQGYEQYF. The chain links TRBV7-2 to TRBJ2-7; TRBD1 matches at 9 bases. The CDR3 contains 15 residues. The germline V gene encodes CDR1 SGHTA and CDR2 FQGNSA. J was trimmed by 4 bases and V by 5 bases; bases with no gene match: 9. Full variable domain (outside the CDR3, taken from reference TRBV7-2 and TRBJ2-7): GAGVSQSPSNKVTEKGKDVELRCDPISGHTALYWYRQSLGQGLEFLIYFQGNSAPDKSGLPSDRFSAERTGGSVSTLTIQRTQQEDSAVYLCASSPSLGQGYEQYFGPGTRLTVT.

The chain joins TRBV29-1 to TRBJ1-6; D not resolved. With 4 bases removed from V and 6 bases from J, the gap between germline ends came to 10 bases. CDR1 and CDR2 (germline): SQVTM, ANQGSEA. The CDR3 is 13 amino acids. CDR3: CSVAQAPNSPLHF. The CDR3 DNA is TGCAGCGTTGCTCAGGCCCCTAATTCACCCCTCCACTTT.

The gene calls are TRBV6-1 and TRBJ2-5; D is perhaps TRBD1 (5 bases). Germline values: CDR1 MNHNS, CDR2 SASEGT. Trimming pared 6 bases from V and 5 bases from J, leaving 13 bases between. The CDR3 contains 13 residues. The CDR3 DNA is TGTGCCAGCAGACCACAGGTGGCGGAGACCCAGTACTTC. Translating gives CASRPQVAETQYF.